This TCR beta chain came from a study of CXCR3-negative and CXCR3-positive naive CD8 T cells. Germline V gene data show CDR1 as DFQATT and CDR2 as SNEGSKA (reference sequence). The CDR3 covers 12 residues. Researchers prepared the TRB cDNA libraries using 5' RACE with UMI labels. TCRdb reworked the 5' RACE reads into one entry per CDR3 protein, no DNA. This sample carries about 48,000 distinct CDR3 sequences, with approximately 16% going to the ten biggest clones. The chain has TRBV20-1 and TRBJ1-2. Sequencing input: memory CD8+ T cells from blood. This TCR was recovered from a human donor in good health. Some clones in this sample may be carry-over from other donors' samples. Here the CDR3 reads CSARGGHYGYTF.